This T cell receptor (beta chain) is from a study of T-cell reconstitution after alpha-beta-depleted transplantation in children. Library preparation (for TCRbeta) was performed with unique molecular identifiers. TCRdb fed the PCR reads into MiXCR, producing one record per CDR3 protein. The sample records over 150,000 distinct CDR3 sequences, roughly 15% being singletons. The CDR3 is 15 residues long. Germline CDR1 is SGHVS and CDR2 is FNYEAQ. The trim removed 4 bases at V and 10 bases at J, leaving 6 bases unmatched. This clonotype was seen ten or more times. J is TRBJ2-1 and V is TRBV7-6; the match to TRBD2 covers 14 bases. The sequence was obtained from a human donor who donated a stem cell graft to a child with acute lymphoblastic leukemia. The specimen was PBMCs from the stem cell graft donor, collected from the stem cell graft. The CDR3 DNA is TGTGCCAGCAGCTGGGGACTAGCGGGAGTTGGAGAGCAGTTCTTC. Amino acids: CASSWGLAGVGEQFF.